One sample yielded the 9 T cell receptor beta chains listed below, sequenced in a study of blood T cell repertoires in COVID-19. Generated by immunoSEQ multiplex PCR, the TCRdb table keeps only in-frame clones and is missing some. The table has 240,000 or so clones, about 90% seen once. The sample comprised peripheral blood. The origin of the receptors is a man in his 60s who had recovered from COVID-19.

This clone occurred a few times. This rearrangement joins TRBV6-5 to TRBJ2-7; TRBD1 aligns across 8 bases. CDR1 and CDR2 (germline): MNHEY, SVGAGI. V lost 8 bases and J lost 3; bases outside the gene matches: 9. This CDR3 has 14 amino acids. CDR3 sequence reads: CASSLRDRYYEQYV. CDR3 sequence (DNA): TGTGCCAGCTCTTTAAGGGACAGGTACTACGAGCAGTACGTC.

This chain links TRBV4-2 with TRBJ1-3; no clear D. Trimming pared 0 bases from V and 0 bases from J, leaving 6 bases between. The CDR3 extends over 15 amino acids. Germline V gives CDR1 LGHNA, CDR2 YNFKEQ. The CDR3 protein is CASSQDRFSGNTIYF. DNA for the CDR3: TGTGCCAGCAGCCAAGACAGGTTCTCTGGAAACACCATATATTTT.

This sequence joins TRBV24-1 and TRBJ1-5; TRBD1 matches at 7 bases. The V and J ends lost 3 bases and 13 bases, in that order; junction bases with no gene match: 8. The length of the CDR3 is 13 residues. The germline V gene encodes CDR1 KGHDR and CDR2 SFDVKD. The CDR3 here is CATSDGPGQSQHF. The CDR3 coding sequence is TGTGCCACCAGTGATGGACCGGGACAGTCTCAGCATTTT.

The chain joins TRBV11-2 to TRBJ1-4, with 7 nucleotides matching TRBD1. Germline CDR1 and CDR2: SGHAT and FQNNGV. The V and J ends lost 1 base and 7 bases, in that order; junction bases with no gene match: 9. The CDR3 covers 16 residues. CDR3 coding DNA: TGTGCCAGCAGCTTAGGTGGGGCAGGGGGGAGTGAAAAACTGTTTTTT. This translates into CASSLGGAGGSEKLFF.

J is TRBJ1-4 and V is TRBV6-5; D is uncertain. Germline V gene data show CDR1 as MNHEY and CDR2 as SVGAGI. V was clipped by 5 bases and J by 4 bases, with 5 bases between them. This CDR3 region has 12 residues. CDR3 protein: CASSRNNEKLFF. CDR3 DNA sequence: TGTGCCAGCAGTCGTAATAATGAAAAACTGTTTTTT.

DNA of the CDR3: TGTGCCAGCAGCTTACATACAGGGGGCTATGGCTACACCTTC. Protein: CASSLHTGGYGYTF. The rearrangement uses TRBV7-9 and TRBJ1-2; 8 positions match TRBD1. CDR1 and CDR2 (germline): SEHNR, FQNEAQ (reference sequence). This CDR3 spans 14 amino acids. Trimming took 2 bases from V and 4 from J; bases not matched to a gene: 3.

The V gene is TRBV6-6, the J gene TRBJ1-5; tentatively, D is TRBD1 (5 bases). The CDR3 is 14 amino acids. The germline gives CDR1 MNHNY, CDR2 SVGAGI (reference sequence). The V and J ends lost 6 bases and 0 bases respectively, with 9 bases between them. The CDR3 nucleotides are TGTGCCAGCAGGGACACAGATAGCAATCAGCCCCAGCATTTT. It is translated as CASRDTDSNQPQHF.

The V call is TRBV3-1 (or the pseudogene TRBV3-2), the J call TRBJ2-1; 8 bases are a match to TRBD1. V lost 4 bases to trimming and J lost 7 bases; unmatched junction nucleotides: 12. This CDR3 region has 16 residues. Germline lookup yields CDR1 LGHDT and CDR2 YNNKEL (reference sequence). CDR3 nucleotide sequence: TGTGCCAGCAGCCCCATCCTCCAGGGGGCGCGTAATGAGCAGTTCTTC. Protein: CASSPILQGARNEQFF.

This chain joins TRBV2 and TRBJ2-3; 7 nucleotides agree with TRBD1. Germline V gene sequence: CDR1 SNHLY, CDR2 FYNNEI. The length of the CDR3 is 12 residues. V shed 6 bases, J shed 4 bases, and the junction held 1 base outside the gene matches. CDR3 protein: CASRGGADTQYF. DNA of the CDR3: TGTGCCAGCAGAGGGGGCGCAGATACGCAGTATTTT. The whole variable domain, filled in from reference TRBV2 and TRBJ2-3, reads EPEVTQTPSHQVTQMGQEVILRCVPISNHLYFYWYRQILGQKVEFLVSFYNNEISEKSEIFDDQFSVERPDGSNFTLKIRSTKLEDSAMYFCASRGGADTQYFGPGTRLTVL.